This is a list of T cell receptor beta chains from one sample in a study of response to subunit inactivated influenza vaccine. A single record per CDR3 protein comes from TCRdb applying MiXCR to the RT-PCR reads. The sample yields fewer than 350,000 distinct CDR3 sequences, about a fifth seen once. Sequenced here: PBMCs from blood, sampled approximately 20 months after vaccination. These receptors all come from a man aged 45 to 75 who received an inactivated influenza vaccine. Both conserved end residues are part of each CDR3. D genes are given only for firm matches. Clone sizes are given selectively: once, few, many, or a class where the clone is expanded.

size | J | D | V | CDR3 | DNA
few | TRBJ2-4 | - | TRBV18 | CASSPAGVLDIQYF | TGTGCCAGCTCACCAGCAGGGGTTTTGGACATTCAGTACTTC
few | TRBJ2-7 | TRBD2 | TRBV29-1 | CSVEDGTSDEQYF | TGCAGCGTTGAAGATGGGACTAGCGACGAGCAGTACTTC
many | TRBJ1-4 | TRBD1 | TRBV11-2 | CASSLTTGTGAINEKLFF | TGTGCCAGCAGCTTAACTACCGGGACAGGGGCGATTAATGAAAAACTGTTTTTT
few | TRBJ2-2 | - | TRBV7-2 | CASSNFPGELFF | TGTGCCAGCAGCAACTTCCCCGGGGAGCTGTTTTTT
- | TRBJ2-7 | - | TRBV3-1 | CASSQQGRSSYEQYF | TGTGCCAGCAGCCAACAGGGGCGCAGCTCCTACGAGCAGTACTTC
few | TRBJ1-5 | TRBD1 | TRBV7-8 | CASRSDRGQISNQPQHF | TGTGCCAGCAGATCGGACAGGGGGCAAATTAGCAATCAGCCCCAGCATTTT
- | TRBJ1-1 | - | TRBV18 | CASSPSLVTGGEAFF | TGTGCCAGCTCACCTTCCCTAGTAACAGGAGGTGAAGCTTTCTTT
- | TRBJ1-1 | - | TRBV20-1 | CSAPRQVRPTEAFF | TGCAGTGCCCCAAGACAGGTACGCCCCACTGAAGCTTTCTTT
- | TRBJ2-1 | - | TRBV29-1 | CSAEPGANSYNEQFF | TGCAGCGCCGAACCGGGGGCCAACTCCTACAATGAGCAGTTCTTC
few | TRBJ1-2 | - | TRBV5-4 | CASSPGTPANYGYTF | TGTGCCAGCAGCCCTGGGACACCGGCTAACTATGGCTACACCTTC
- | TRBJ2-1 | - | TRBV18 | CASSPTGFVLNEQFF | TGTGCCAGCTCACCAACAGGGTTTGTTCTCAATGAGCAGTTCTTC
few | TRBJ2-1 | TRBD2 | TRBV7-3 | CASSLTGTSGNEQFF | TGTGCCAGCAGCTTAACCGGGACTAGCGGTAATGAGCAGTTCTTC
few | TRBJ1-5 | - | TRBV28 | CASSLLMGHIGYSNQPQHF | TGTGCCAGCAGTTTACTTATGGGACATATCGGATATAGCAATCAGCCCCAGCATTTT
- | TRBJ2-5 | TRBD2 | TRBV7-2 | CASSSGGLAGFETQYF | TGTGCCAGCAGCTCGGGGGGACTAGCGGGGTTTGAGACCCAGTACTTC
many | TRBJ1-1 | - | TRBV12-3/TRBV12-4 | CASSFFSGSEAFF | TGTGCCAGCAGTTTTTTTTCGGGGTCTGAAGCTTTCTTT
few | TRBJ2-3 | TRBD2 | TRBV4-2 | CASSQAGGRQDTQYF | TGTGCCAGCAGCCAAGCGGGAGGGCGGCAAGATACGCAGTATTTT
few | TRBJ2-7 | TRBD2 | TRBV12-3/TRBV12-4 | CASSLAGTSGHEVYEQYF | TGTGCCAGCAGTTTAGCCGGGACTAGCGGGCATGAAGTGTACGAGCAGTACTTC
few | TRBJ1-6 | - | TRBV12-3/TRBV12-4 | CASSLVGHSYNSPLHF | TGTGCCAGCAGTTTAGTTGGACACTCATATAATTCACCCCTCCACTTT